Below are 32 T cell receptor beta chains sequenced from a single sample in a study of shared clonotypes between healthy human individuals. CD8 cells regarded as naive lacked CD45RO, were positively chosen for CCR7, and omitted terminally differentiated effector memory CD45RA+ cells. Profiled with immunoSEQ multiplex PCR; TCRdb holds only in-frame clones, not every one. The sample contains almost 700,000 clones, about 91% of which appear only once. Sequencing input: naive CD8+ T cells sorted from blood. These receptors all stem from a man between 25 and 39 years old in good health.

Note on this clone: At the DNA level, this CDR3 is encoded by other sequences in the same sample as well. V is TRBV4-1 and J is TRBJ2-2; D may be TRBD1 or TRBD2 (5 bases each). The CDR3 runs to 15 residues. Trimming stripped 3 bases from V and 0 bases from J, with 8 bases between. CDR1 is MGHRA and CDR2 is YSYEKL in the germline V gene. CDR3: CASSHRDPNTGELFF. The CDR3 bases are TGCGCCAGCAGCCATCGGGACCCGAACACCGGGGAGCTGTTTTTT.

The chain carries TRBV30 and TRBJ1-4; maybe TRBD1 (6 bases). This CDR3 is built from 14 residues. Germline V gene data show CDR1 as GTSNPN and CDR2 as SVGIG (reference sequence). V lost 4 bases, J lost 7 bases, and 16 bases lay in between. As DNA, the CDR3 is TGTGCCTGGAAAGAGCAGGGGCTAGGTGAAAAACTGTTTTTT. Amino acids: CAWKEQGLGEKLFF.

This clone was seen only once. The chain employs TRBV7-8 and TRBJ2-1, with 13 bases identical to TRBD2. Per the germline V gene, CDR1 is SGHVS and CDR2 is FQNEAQ. The junction had 9 bases not matched to a gene; V was cut back by 1 base and J by 9 bases. The CDR3 is made up of 17 amino acids. CDR3 sequence: CASSLVLAGGVGSEQFF. The CDR3, as DNA: TGTGCCAGCAGCTTAGTACTAGCGGGAGGGGTTGGGAGTGAGCAGTTCTTC.

The gene calls are TRBV11-1 and TRBJ2-2, with TRBD1 matching 9 bases. The junction had 8 bases not matched to a gene; V was cut back by 1 base and J by 5 bases. CDR3 length equals 17 residues. The V gene's germline CDR1 is SGHAT and CDR2 FQDESV (reference sequence). CDR3 residues: CASSLVRGQGMTGELFF. The CDR3 nucleotides read TGTGCCAGCAGCTTAGTACGGGGACAGGGTATGACCGGGGAGCTGTTTTTT.

This clone appeared a single time. V usage is TRBV9 and J usage is TRBJ2-1, with 11 bases that match TRBD2. The CDR3 runs 16 residues. The V segment lost 3 bases and the J segment 3 bases; nucleotides outside the gene matches: 5. Germline V gene lookup returns CDR1 SGDLS and CDR2 YYNGEE. DNA of the CDR3: TGTGCCAGCAGCGGGACTAGCGGGCCGGTCTACAATGAGCAGTTCTTC. Its protein is CASSGTSGPVYNEQFF.

In its sample, this clone was seen once. The rearrangement joins TRBV29-1 to TRBJ2-5; no clear D. Trimming removed 0 bases at V and 2 bases at J, with 7 bases between. The CDR3 extends over 13 amino acids. Germline assignment: CDR1 SQVTM and CDR2 ANQGSEA. In DNA, the CDR3 is TGCAGCGTTGAAGAGGGGATTCAAGAGACCCAGTACTTC. It translates to CSVEEGIQETQYF.

The rearrangement joins TRBV19 to TRBJ1-2, with D possibly TRBD1 on 5 matching bases. Germline lookup yields CDR1 LNHDA and CDR2 SQIVND (reference sequence). V shed 7 bases and J shed 5 bases, with 17 bases lying between them. This CDR3 is 14 amino acids long. CDR3 sequence reads: CASTSPTARYGYTF. Written as DNA, the CDR3 is TGTGCCAGTACTAGCCCGACAGCCCGGTATGGCTACACCTTC.

The chain links TRBV4-2 to TRBJ2-4; D uncertain. V was cut by 0 bases and J by 7 bases, with 10 bases left in between. The CDR3 consists of 14 residues. Germline values: CDR1 LGHNA, CDR2 YNFKEQ. CDR3 sequence: CASSQDLGRNIQYF. DNA of the CDR3: TGTGCCAGCAGCCAAGATCTGGGCAGGAACATTCAGTACTTC.

The chain employs TRBV2 and TRBJ2-4, with D hard to call. The V gene lost 2 bases and the J gene lost 0 bases, with 11 bases spanning the gap. Germline-derived CDR1 and CDR2 are SNHLY and FYNNEI. This CDR3 spans 16 amino acids. CDR3 loop: CASSETNGIAKNIQYF. The CDR3 region has the DNA TGTGCCAGCAGTGAAACGAACGGTATAGCCAAAAACATTCAGTACTTC.

The chain couples TRBV30 to TRBJ1-1; possible D gene TRBD1, 6 bases. The CDR3 extends over 11 amino acids. Germline V lookup: CDR1 GTSNPN, CDR2 SVGIG (reference sequence). Between the trimmed V and J ends, which lost 5 bases and 3 bases, there was a span of 7 bases. The CDR3 is CAWGQHTEAFF. CDR3 in DNA: TGTGCCTGGGGACAGCACACTGAAGCTTTCTTT.

The chain is built from TRBV5-6 and TRBJ2-7; D not certain. Trimming removed 0 bases at V and 5 bases at J, with 6 bases between. The V gene's germline CDR1 is SGHDT and CDR2 YYEEEE. CDR3 length: 12 residues. This chain's CDR3 is CASSLGRNEQYF. The CDR3 DNA follows: TGTGCCAGCAGCTTGGGACGTAACGAGCAGTACTTC.

On this clone: Other DNA sequences in the sample encode the same CDR3. J is TRBJ2-7 and V is TRBV10-3, with a tentative D call TRBD2 (5 bases). Trimming left V 0 bases short and J 0 bases short, with 6 bases between. The CDR3 has 14 amino acids. Looked up from germline, CDR1 is ENHRY and CDR2 is SYGVKD. The CDR3 coding sequence is TGTGCCATCAGTGAGTCAGGGAGCTCCTACGAGCAGTACTTC. This codes for CAISESGSSYEQYF.

The chain joins TRBV6-5 to TRBJ2-3, with D perhaps TRBD2 (5 bases). Trimming pared 4 bases from V and 2 bases from J, leaving 13 bases between. The CDR3 extends over 15 amino acids. The germline CDR1 and CDR2 sequences are MNHEY and SVGAGI. The CDR3 bases are TGTGCCAGCAGTTCCGCTGTGGGAGACACAGATACGCAGTATTTT. Protein product: CASSSAVGDTDTQYF.

The chain carries TRBV10-3 and TRBJ1-4; possibly TRBD1 for D (6 bases). V lost 2 bases and J lost 5, with 12 bases in between. Germline lookup yields CDR1 ENHRY and CDR2 SYGVKD. There are 15 residues in the CDR3. CDR3 protein: CAISEVRGRNEKLFF. CDR3 sequence (DNA): TGTGCCATCAGTGAGGTCAGGGGAAGGAATGAAAAACTGTTTTTT.

V gene TRBV19 combines with J gene TRBJ2-7, with 10 bases identical to TRBD1. CDR1 and CDR2 (germline): LNHDA, SQIVND (reference sequence). Losses at the gene ends were 6 bases for V and 4 bases for J; bases not matched to a gene: 6. The CDR3 covers 14 residues. The chain's CDR3 is CASRRTGGLYEQYF. The CDR3 DNA reads TGTGCCAGTAGGAGGACAGGGGGACTGTACGAGCAGTACTTC.

The gene calls are TRBV9 and TRBJ2-3, with unresolved D. The germline CDR1 and CDR2 sequences are SGDLS and YYNGEE. V was clipped by 5 bases and J by 2 bases, with 12 bases between them. There are 14 residues in the CDR3. CDR3 coding DNA: TGTGCCAGCAGTATTTGGGGTTCCACAGATACGCAGTATTTT. It yields the protein CASSIWGSTDTQYF.

This chain links TRBV29-1 with TRBJ2-7; TRBD2 aligns across 13 bases. This CDR3 is 16 amino acids long. Germline trimming cut 3 bases from V and 2 bases from J; bases unmatched to any gene: 7. Germline-derived CDR1 and CDR2 are SQVTM and ANQGSEA. CDR3 amino acids: CSVETSGTSGTYEQYF. CDR3 DNA: TGCAGCGTTGAGACTTCCGGGACTAGCGGGACCTACGAGCAGTACTTC.

This chain links TRBV30 with TRBJ2-7, with 9 bases aligning to TRBD1. The CDR3 totals 15 residues. V shed 0 bases, J shed 2 bases, and the junction held 5 bases outside the gene matches. Looked up from germline, CDR1 is GTSNPN and CDR2 is SVGIG (reference sequence). In nucleotides, the CDR3 is TGTGCCTGGAGTGTAGGACAGGGGAGGACCTACGAGCAGTACTTC. It is translated as CAWSVGQGRTYEQYF.

The V and J genes are TRBV14 and TRBJ2-3; 10 bases are a match to TRBD2. The germline V gene encodes CDR1 SGHDN and CDR2 FVKESK. The CDR3 is 15 amino acids. Trimming removed 5 bases from V and 5 bases from J; junction bases left unmatched: 7. This CDR3 is CASSASGSSRDTQYF. CDR3 sequence (DNA): TGTGCCAGCAGCGCTAGCGGGAGTAGTAGAGATACGCAGTATTTT. Filled out from reference TRBV14 and TRBJ2-3, the complete variable domain reads EAGVTQFPSHSVIEKGQTVTLRCDPISGHDNLYWYRRVMGKEIKFLLHFVKESKQDESGMPNNRFLAERTGGTYSTLKVQPAELEDSGVYFCASSASGSSRDTQYFGPGTRLTVL.

J is TRBJ2-1 and V is TRBV30, with D unclear. Trimming pared 3 bases from V and 4 bases from J, leaving 4 bases between. CDR3 size: 11 residues. Per the germline V gene, CDR1 is GTSNPN and CDR2 is SVGIG (reference sequence). The CDR3 sequence: CAWSLYNEQFF. The CDR3 region has the DNA TGTGCCTGGAGCCTATACAATGAGCAGTTCTTC.

This rearrangement joins TRBV9 to TRBJ2-5, with TRBD2 identical over 9 bases. The ends lost 3 bases at V and 4 bases at J; junction bases unmatched: 13. CDR1 SGDLS and CDR2 YYNGEE come from the germline V gene. The CDR3 consists of 17 residues. The CDR3 coding sequence is TGTGCCAGCAGCGATAGCGGGAGATCCCCCCACAGAGAGACCCAGTACTTC. Its translation is CASSDSGRSPHRETQYF.

The rearrangement joins TRBV27 to TRBJ2-7; D gene ambiguous. Germline V gives CDR1 MNHEY, CDR2 SMNVEV (reference sequence). Trimming pared 2 bases from V and 3 bases from J, leaving 8 bases between. The CDR3 length is 13 residues. The CDR3 DNA is TGTGCCAGCAGTTTAACAAATGACTACGAGCAGTACTTC. Amino acid sequence: CASSLTNDYEQYF.

The V gene is TRBV6-5, the J gene TRBJ1-2; a weak D match, TRBD1 (6 bases). The CDR3 extends over 14 amino acids. V was cut by 5 bases and J by 6 bases, with 16 bases left in between. Germline CDR1 reads MNHEY; CDR2 reads SVGAGI. The CDR3: CASSGPRTANGYTF. CDR3 sequence (DNA): TGTGCCAGCAGTGGCCCCCGGACAGCAAATGGCTACACCTTC.

This chain links TRBV9 with TRBJ2-1; 7 bases line up with TRBD2. Per the germline V gene, CDR1 is SGDLS and CDR2 is YYNGEE. With V trimmed by 4 bases and J by 3 bases, 16 bases remained unmatched. The length of the CDR3 is 18 residues. CDR3 amino acids: CASSPRSRAGDFYNEQFF. The CDR3 DNA is TGTGCCAGCAGCCCAAGATCTCGGGCGGGAGACTTCTACAATGAGCAGTTCTTC.

This chain joins TRBV28 and TRBJ2-5, with D tentatively TRBD1 or TRBD2 (5 bases each). The ends were cut back, 3 bases at V and 4 bases at J, with 27 bases in the middle. Looked up from germline, CDR1 is MDHEN and CDR2 is SYDVKM. This CDR3 spans 19 amino acids. The CDR3 loop is CASSLNDPQTNMGPETQYF. CDR3 sequence (DNA): TGTGCCAGCAGTTTGAACGACCCACAGACTAATATGGGGCCAGAGACCCAGTACTTC. Using reference TRBV28 and TRBJ2-5 for the parts outside the CDR3, the full variable domain is DVKVTQSSRYLVKRTGEKVFLECVQDMDHENMFWYRQDPGLGLRLIYFSYDVKMKEKGDIPEGYSVSREKKERFSLILESASTNQTSMYLCASSLNDPQTNMGPETQYFGPGTRLLVL.

Here the CDR3 reads CASSPIEGGTDTQYF. CDR3 sequence (DNA): TGCGCCAGCAGCCCAATAGAGGGGGGCACAGATACGCAGTATTTT. The J gene is TRBJ2-3, the V gene TRBV4-1; the D gene is possibly TRBD1 (6 bases). Germline loops: CDR1 MGHRA, CDR2 YSYEKL. Trimming cost V 4 bases and J 1 base, with 12 bases left between them. The CDR3 sequence is 15 residues long.

The chain couples TRBV27 to TRBJ1-2; D possibly corresponds to TRBD1 (6 bases). V was pared by 3 bases and J by 6 bases, with 17 bases between. This CDR3 spans 15 amino acids. Germline V gene data show CDR1 as MNHEY and CDR2 as SMNVEV (reference sequence). DNA for the CDR3: TGTGCCAGCAGTTTTCACAAGGACAGAAGAAATGGCTACACCTTC. Translation gives CASSFHKDRRNGYTF.

V gene TRBV4-1 combines with J gene TRBJ2-7, with D possibly called TRBD1 or TRBD2 (6 bases each). V lost 3 bases to trimming and J lost 4 bases, with 13 bases between them. This CDR3 spans 14 amino acids. Per the germline V gene, CDR1 is MGHRA and CDR2 is YSYEKL. CDR3 coding DNA: TGCGCCAGCAGCCATAGACAAGGGGGGTACGAGCAGTACTTC. Protein sequence: CASSHRQGGYEQYF.

The chain is built from TRBV29-1 and TRBJ2-3, with 9 bases matching TRBD1. The germline CDR1 and CDR2 sequences are SQVTM and ANQGSEA. The CDR3 sequence is 15 residues long. The ends lost 7 bases at V and 5 bases at J; junction bases unmatched: 13. The CDR3 spells CSATSGTGYGDTQYF. CDR3 bases: TGCAGCGCAACTTCCGGGACAGGGTACGGAGATACGCAGTATTTT.

The chain carries TRBV25-1 and TRBJ1-2; D is undetermined. V lost 1 base to trimming and J lost 5 bases, with 14 bases between them. Germline V gene sequence: CDR1 MGHDK, CDR2 SYGVNS. The CDR3 extends over 15 amino acids. CDR3 nucleotides: TGTGCCAGCAGTGAATCTGACCGCACAATATATGGCTACACCTTC. Its translation: CASSESDRTIYGYTF.

This clone has just one count. The chain's CDR3 is CASSIWEDSNQPQHF. CDR3 nucleotide sequence: TGTGCCAGTAGTATCTGGGAGGATAGCAATCAGCCCCAGCATTTT. The rearrangement joins TRBV19 to TRBJ1-5, with D hard to call. V dropped 3 bases and J dropped 0 bases, with 9 bases sitting between them. CDR3 size: 15 residues. Per the germline V gene, CDR1 is LNHDA and CDR2 is SQIVND (reference sequence).

The chain carries TRBV25-1 and TRBJ2-7; weak D call: TRBD1 (5 bases). This CDR3 has 14 amino acids. Trimming took off 4 bases at V and 3 bases at J, with 13 bases between the two ends. The V gene's germline CDR1 is MGHDK and CDR2 SYGVNS. CDR3 region: CASSGTGHLYEQYF. In DNA form, the CDR3 reads TGTGCCAGCAGTGGGACCGGACACCTCTACGAGCAGTACTTC.